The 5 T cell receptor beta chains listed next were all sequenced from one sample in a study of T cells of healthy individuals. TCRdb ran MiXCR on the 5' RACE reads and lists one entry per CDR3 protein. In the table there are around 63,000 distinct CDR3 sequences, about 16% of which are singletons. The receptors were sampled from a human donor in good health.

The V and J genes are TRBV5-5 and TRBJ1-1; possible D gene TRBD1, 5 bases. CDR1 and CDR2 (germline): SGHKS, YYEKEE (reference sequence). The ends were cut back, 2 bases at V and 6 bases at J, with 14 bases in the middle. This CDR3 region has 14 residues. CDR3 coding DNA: TGTGCCAGCAGCTTCGGGGCTCCGGGCTCTGAAGCTTTCTTT. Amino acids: CASSFGAPGSEAFF.

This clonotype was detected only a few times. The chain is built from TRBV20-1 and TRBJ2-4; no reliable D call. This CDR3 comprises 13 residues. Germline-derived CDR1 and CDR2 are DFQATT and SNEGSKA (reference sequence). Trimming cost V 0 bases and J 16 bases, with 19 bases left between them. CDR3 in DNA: TGCAGTGCTAGAGATTCGGGCCAAAGAGAAAGATACTTC. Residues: CSARDSGQRERYF.

The CDR3 region is CATAPRGQRYGYTF. The CDR3 coding sequence is TGTGCCACCGCCCCACGGGGGCAGCGCTATGGCTACACCTTC. The chain carries TRBV12-3 or TRBV12-4 and TRBJ1-2, with D maybe TRBD1 (6 bases). Trimming removed 10 bases at V and 4 bases at J, with 19 bases between. The CDR3 contains 14 residues.

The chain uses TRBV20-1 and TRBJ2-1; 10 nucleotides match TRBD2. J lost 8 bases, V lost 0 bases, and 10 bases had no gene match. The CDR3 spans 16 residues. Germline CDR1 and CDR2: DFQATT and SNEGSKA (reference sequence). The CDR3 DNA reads TGCAGTGCTAGAGACCCCCTAGCGGGAGCTAAAGATGAGCAGTTCTTC. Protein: CSARDPLAGAKDEQFF.

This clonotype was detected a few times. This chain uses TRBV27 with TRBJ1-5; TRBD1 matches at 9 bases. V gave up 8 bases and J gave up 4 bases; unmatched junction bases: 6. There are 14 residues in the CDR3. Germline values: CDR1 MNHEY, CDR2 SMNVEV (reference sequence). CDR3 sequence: CASAGTGQNQPQHF. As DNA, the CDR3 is TGTGCCAGCGCAGGGACAGGGCAAAATCAGCCCCAGCATTTT.